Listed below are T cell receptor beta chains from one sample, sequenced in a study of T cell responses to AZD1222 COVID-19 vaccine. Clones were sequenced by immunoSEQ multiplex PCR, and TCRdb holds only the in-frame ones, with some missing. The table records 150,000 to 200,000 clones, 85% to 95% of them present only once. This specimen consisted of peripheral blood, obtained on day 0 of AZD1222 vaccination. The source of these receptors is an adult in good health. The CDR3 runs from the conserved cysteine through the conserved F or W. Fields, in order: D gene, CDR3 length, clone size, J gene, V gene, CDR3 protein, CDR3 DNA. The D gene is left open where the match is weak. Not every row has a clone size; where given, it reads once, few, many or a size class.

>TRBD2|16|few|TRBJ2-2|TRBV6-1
CASSVERGENTGELFF
TGTGCCAGCAGTGTCGAGCGGGGGGAAAACACCGGGGAGCTGTTTTTT
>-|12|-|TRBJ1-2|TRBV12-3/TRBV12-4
CASRRTDYGYTF
TGTGCCAGCAGAAGGACAGACTATGGCTACACCTTC
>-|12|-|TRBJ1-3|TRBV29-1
CSVRDSGNTIYF
TGCAGCGTTAGGGACTCTGGAAACACCATATATTTT
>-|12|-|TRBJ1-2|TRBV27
CASSGGWYGYTF
TGTGCCAGCAGTGGGGGGTGGTATGGCTACACCTTC
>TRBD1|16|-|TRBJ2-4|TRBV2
CASSEQGALTKNIQYF
TGTGCCAGCAGTGAACAGGGGGCCCTAACCAAAAACATTCAGTACTTC
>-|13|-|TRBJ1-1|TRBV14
CASSQSLMTEAFF
TGTGCCAGCAGCCAAAGTCTGATGACTGAAGCTTTCTTT
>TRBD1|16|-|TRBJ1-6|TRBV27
CASSTPGQGEDSPLHF
TGTGCCAGCAGTACCCCGGGACAGGGTGAAGATTCACCCCTCCACTTT
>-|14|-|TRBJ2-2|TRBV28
CASSPGDRTGELFF
TGTGCCAGCAGCCCGGGGGATAGGACCGGGGAGCTGTTTTTT
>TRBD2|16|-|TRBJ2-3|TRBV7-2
CASSKQSGGVTDTQYF
TGTGCCAGCAGCAAACAGAGCGGGGGGGTCACAGATACGCAGTATTTT
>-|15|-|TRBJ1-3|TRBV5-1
CASSLGRDAGNTIYF
TGCGCCAGCAGCTTGGGACGGGACGCTGGAAACACCATATATTTT